Below are 9 T cell receptor beta chains sequenced from a single sample in a study of graft-versus-host responses after intestinal transplantation. The protocol was immunoSEQ multiplex PCR, while the TCRdb copy is restricted to in-frame clones and leaves out a portion. The sample carries under 45,000 clones, roughly 90% recorded once. Sequences were derived from PBMCs, sampled about 270 days after transplant. These receptors were collected from a human patient who received an intestinal transplant, so some T cells may come from the graft donor.

The V gene is TRBV7-2, the J gene TRBJ1-2; D is perhaps TRBD1 (5 bases). Germline values: CDR1 SGHTA, CDR2 FQGNSA. V was pared by 7 bases and J by 9 bases, with 18 bases between. This CDR3 has 13 amino acids. The CDR3 DNA sequence: TGTGCCAGCACCACATTGAGTGGGGCTCGCTACACCTTC. Its protein is CASTTLSGARYTF.

The V gene is TRBV6-1, the J gene TRBJ1-5, with D perhaps matching TRBD1 (5 bases). Trimming left V 2 bases short and J 15 bases short, with 17 bases between. This CDR3 is built from 13 residues. Germline V CDR1 and CDR2: MNHNS, SASEGT. The CDR3 spells CASSEWGELERHF. CDR3 nucleotides: TGTGCCAGCAGTGAATGGGGGGAGCTTGAGCGGCATTTT.

The chain links TRBV5-6 to TRBJ2-7, with TRBD1 matching 8 bases. V trimming: 4 bases; J trimming: 2 bases; junction bases outside the gene matches: 11. Germline loops: CDR1 SGHDT, CDR2 YYEEEE. The CDR3 sequence is 16 residues long. Here the CDR3 reads CASSLDRAENPYEQYF. CDR3 DNA: TGTGCCAGCAGCCTGGACAGGGCAGAGAATCCCTACGAGCAGTACTTC.

There are a few counts of this clone. The chain has TRBV6-6 and TRBJ2-7; D is unclear. Germline CDR1 is MNHNY and CDR2 is SVGAGI (reference sequence). The CDR3 spans 14 residues. V was pared by 0 bases and J by 6 bases, with 12 bases between. CDR3 coding DNA: TGTGCCAGCAGTTACTCGGCCCCCAGTAGCGAGCAGTACTTC. Protein product: CASSYSAPSSEQYF.

The chain links TRBV27 to TRBJ2-2; perhaps D is TRBD1 or TRBD2 (5 bases each). Trimming removed 6 bases at V and 2 bases at J, with 10 bases between. The CDR3 runs to 14 residues. Germline CDR1 and CDR2: MNHEY and SMNVEV (reference sequence). The CDR3 DNA reads TGTGCCAGCAGGAGGGGCAGTAACACCGGGGAGCTGTTTTTT. This translates into CASRRGSNTGELFF.

The CDR3 sequence is CASSFRTSGFYEQYF. Written as DNA, the CDR3 is TGTGCCAGCAGTTTTCGGACTAGCGGTTTCTACGAGCAGTACTTC. The J gene is TRBJ2-7, the V gene TRBV13; the match to TRBD2 covers 10 bases. This CDR3 has 15 residues. Per the germline V gene, CDR1 is PRHDT and CDR2 is FYEKMQ (reference sequence). Trimming at V came to 6 bases and at J to 3 bases, leaving 8 bases not matched to a gene.

The chain joins TRBV9 to TRBJ1-2; D is unresolved. The CDR3 is made up of 15 amino acids. Germline V gene sequence: CDR1 SGDLS, CDR2 YYNGEE. V lost 3 bases and J lost 1, with 13 bases in between. CDR3 protein: CASSARPGYNYGYTF. Written as DNA, the CDR3 is TGTGCCAGCAGCGCCCGCCCGGGATATAACTATGGCTACACCTTC.

V and J are TRBV7-9 and TRBJ2-1, with D maybe TRBD1 (7 bases). From germline, CDR1 is SEHNR and CDR2 FQNEAQ (reference sequence). This CDR3 has 17 residues. With 5 bases removed from V and 5 bases from J, the gap between germline ends came to 22 bases. The DNA of the CDR3 is TGTGCCAGCAGCCCTTGGTGGCGGGACAGAAATAACAATGAGCAGTTCTTC. This gives the protein CASSPWWRDRNNNEQFF.

The genes are TRBV7-9 and TRBJ1-2; D is uncertain. This CDR3 is 13 amino acids long. Germline values: CDR1 SEHNR, CDR2 FQNEAQ (reference sequence). V lost 2 bases and J lost 5, with 9 bases in between. The CDR3 DNA follows: TGTGCCAGCAGCTTATGGGAGCTTTATGGCTACACCTTC. Its translation is CASSLWELYGYTF.